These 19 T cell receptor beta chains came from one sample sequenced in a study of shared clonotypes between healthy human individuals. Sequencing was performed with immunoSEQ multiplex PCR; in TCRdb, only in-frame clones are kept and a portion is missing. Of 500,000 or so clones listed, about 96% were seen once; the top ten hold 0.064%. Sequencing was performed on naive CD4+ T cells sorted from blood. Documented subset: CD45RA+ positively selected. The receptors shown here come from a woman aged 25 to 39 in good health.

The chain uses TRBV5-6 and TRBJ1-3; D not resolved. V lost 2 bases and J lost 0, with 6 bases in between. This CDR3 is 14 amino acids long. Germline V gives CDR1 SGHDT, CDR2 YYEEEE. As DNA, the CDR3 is TGTGCCAGCAGCTTCGCAGGCTCTGGAAACACCATATATTTT. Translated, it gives CASSFAGSGNTIYF. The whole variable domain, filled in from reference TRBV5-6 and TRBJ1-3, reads DAGVTQSPTHLIKTRGQQVTLRCSPKSGHDTVSWYQQALGQGPQFIFQYYEEEERQRGNFPDRFSGHQFPNYSSELNVNALLLGDSALYLCASSFAGSGNTIYFGEGSWLTVV.

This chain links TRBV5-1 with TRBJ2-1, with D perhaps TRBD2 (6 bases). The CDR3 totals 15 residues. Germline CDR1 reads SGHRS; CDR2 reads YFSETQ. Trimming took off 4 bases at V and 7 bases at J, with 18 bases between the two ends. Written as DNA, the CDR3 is TGCGCCAGCAGCAAATCGATCCCGAGCGGGAATGAGCAGTTCTTC. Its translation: CASSKSIPSGNEQFF.

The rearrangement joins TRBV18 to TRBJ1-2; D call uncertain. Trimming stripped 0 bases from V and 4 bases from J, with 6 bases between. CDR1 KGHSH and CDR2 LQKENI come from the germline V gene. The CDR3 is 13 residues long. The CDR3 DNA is TGTGCCAGCTCACCACCCGGATTCTATGGCTACACCTTC. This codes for CASSPPGFYGYTF.

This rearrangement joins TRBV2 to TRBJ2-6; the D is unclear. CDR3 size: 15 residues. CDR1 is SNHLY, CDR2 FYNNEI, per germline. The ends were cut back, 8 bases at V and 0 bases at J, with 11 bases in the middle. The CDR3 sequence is CASSRAHSGANVLTF. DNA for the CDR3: TGTGCCAGCTCCCGTGCGCACTCTGGGGCCAACGTCCTGACTTTC.

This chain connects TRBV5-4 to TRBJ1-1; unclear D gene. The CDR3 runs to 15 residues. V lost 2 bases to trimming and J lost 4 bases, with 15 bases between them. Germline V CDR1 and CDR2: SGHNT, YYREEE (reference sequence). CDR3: CASSLIGGESTEAFF. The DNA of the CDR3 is TGTGCCAGCAGCTTAATAGGAGGCGAGAGCACTGAAGCTTTCTTT.

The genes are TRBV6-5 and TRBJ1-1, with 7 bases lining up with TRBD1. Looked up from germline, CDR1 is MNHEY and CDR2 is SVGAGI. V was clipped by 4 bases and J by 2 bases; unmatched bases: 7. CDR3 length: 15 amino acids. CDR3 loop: CASSLETGVNTEAFF. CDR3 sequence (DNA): TGTGCCAGCAGTTTGGAAACAGGGGTAAACACTGAAGCTTTCTTT.

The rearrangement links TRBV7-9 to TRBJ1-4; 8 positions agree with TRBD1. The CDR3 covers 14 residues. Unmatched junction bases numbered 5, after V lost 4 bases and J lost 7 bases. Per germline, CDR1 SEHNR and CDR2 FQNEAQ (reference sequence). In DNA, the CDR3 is TGTGCCAGCAGCTCATTCAGGGGGCCTGAAAAACTGTTTTTT. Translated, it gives CASSSFRGPEKLFF.

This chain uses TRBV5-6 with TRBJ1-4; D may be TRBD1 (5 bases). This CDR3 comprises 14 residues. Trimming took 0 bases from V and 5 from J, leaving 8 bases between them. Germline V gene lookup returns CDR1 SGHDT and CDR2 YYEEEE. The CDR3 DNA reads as TGTGCCAGCAGCTTGGGACAGACAAATGAAAAACTGTTTTTT. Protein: CASSLGQTNEKLFF.

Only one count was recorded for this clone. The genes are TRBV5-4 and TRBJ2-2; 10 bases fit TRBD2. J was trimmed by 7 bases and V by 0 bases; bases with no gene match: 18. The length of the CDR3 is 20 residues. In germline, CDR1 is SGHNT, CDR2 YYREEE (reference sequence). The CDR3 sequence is CASSLALQKREGQSNGELFF. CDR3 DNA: TGTGCCAGCAGCTTGGCCCTTCAAAAGCGGGAGGGCCAATCAAACGGGGAGCTGTTTTTT.

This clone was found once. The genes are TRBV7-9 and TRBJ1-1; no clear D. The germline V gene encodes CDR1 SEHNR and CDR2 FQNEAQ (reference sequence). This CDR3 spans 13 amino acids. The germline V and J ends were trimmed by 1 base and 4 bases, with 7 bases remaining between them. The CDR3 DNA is TGTGCCAGCAGCTTAGTCCACACCACTGAAGCTTTCTTT. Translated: CASSLVHTTEAFF.

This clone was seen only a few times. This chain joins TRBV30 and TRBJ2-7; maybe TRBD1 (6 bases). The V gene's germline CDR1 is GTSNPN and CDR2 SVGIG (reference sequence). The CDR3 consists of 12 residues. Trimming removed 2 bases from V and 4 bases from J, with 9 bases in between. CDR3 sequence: CAWSSQGYEQYF. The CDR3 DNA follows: TGTGCCTGGAGTTCACAGGGTTACGAGCAGTACTTC.

CDR3 sequence reads: CASSLGGAGAGDTQYF. The CDR3 bases are TGCGCCAGCAGCTTGGGGGGAGCGGGAGCGGGAGATACGCAGTATTTT. V is TRBV5-1 and J is TRBJ2-3; TRBD2 agrees at 8 bases. Trimming at V came to 0 bases and at J to 5 bases, leaving 8 bases not matched to a gene. This CDR3 has 16 amino acids. The V gene's germline CDR1 is SGHRS and CDR2 YFSETQ.

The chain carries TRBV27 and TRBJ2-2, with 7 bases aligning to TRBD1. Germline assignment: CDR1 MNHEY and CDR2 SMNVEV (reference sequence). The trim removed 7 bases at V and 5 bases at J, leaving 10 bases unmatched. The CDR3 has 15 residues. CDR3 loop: CASTLDRTATGELFF. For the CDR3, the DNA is TGTGCCAGCACCTTGGACAGGACGGCGACCGGGGAGCTGTTTTTT.

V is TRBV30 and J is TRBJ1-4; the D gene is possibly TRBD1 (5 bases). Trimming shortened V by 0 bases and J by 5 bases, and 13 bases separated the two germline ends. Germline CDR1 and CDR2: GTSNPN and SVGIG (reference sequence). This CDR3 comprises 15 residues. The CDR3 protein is CAWSVPGGRNEKLFF. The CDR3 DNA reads TGTGCCTGGAGTGTACCGGGGGGTCGAAATGAAAAACTGTTTTTT.

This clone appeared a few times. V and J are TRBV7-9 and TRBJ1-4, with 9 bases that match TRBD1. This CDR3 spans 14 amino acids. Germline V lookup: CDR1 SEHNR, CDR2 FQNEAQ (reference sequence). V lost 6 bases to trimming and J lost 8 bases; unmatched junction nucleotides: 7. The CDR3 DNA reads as TGTGCCAGCAGACACGACAGGGGGAACGAAAAACTGTTTTTT. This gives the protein CASRHDRGNEKLFF.

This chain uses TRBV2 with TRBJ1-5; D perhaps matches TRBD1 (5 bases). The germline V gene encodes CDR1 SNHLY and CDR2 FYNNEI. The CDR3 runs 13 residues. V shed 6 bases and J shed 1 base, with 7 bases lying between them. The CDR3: CASRGGSNQPQHF. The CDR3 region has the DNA TGTGCCAGCAGGGGGGGGAGCAATCAGCCCCAGCATTTT.

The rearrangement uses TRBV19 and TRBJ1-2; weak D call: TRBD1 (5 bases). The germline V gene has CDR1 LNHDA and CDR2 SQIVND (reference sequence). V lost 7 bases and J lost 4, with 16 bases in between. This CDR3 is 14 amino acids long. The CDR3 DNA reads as TGTGCCAGTAACCCGATGGGGGATAGCTATGGCTACACCTTC. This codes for CASNPMGDSYGYTF.

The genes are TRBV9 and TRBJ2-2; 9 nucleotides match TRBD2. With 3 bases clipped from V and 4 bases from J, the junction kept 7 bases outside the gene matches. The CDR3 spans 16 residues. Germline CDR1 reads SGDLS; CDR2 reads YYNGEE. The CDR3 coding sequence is TGTGCCAGCAGCGCCCAGACTAGCGGAGTCACCGGGGAGCTGTTTTTT. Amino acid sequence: CASSAQTSGVTGELFF.

The CDR3 sequence: CATAGQDGLGNEQFF. The CDR3 DNA follows: TGTGCCACGGCGGGCCAGGACGGTCTTGGGAATGAGCAGTTCTTC. The V call is TRBV10-3, the J call TRBJ2-1; possible D gene TRBD2, 5 bases. The CDR3 runs 15 residues. V was clipped by 10 bases and J by 7 bases, with 23 bases between them. Per the germline V gene, CDR1 is ENHRY and CDR2 is SYGVKD.